This TCR beta chain was recorded in a study of shared clonotypes between healthy human individuals. Method: immunoSEQ multiplex PCR; TCRdb's copy keeps in-frame clones and lacks some. The top ten clones hold 1% to 1.5% of a sample with about 1,800,000 clones, 85% to 95% of them seen once. The CDR3 covers 16 residues. V lost 0 bases and J lost 3, with 15 bases in between. Germline assignment: CDR1 MGHRA and CDR2 YSYEKL. Naive CD8 cells lacked CD45RO, underwent positive selection for CCR7 and left out terminally differentiated effector memory CD45RA+ cells. Study-wide findings and caveats: Sharing across four donors was seen in 4% to 5.5% of naive CD4 clonotypes.

This clone has just one count. Antigen unknown. The TCR was taken from a man in his late teens or twenties in good health. The chain combines TRBV4-1 with TRBJ2-7; D uncertain. Sample: naive CD8+ T cells sorted from blood. The CDR3 region has the DNA TGCGCCAGCAGCCAAGATCTTTGGGAATCGAACTACGAGCAGTACTTC. It yields the protein CASSQDLWESNYEQYF.